Sequencing of this T cell receptor (beta chain) was carried out in a study of cytomegalovirus exposure and HLA in healthy donors. The donors comprised healthy bone marrow donors. Germline V gene data show CDR1 as SGHVS and CDR2 as FQNEAQ. The CDR3 consists of 16 residues. V lost 9 bases to trimming and J lost 0 bases, with 20 bases between them. Primers for the PCR totalled 60 Vbeta and 13 Jbeta. Produced via immunoSEQ multiplex PCR; TCRdb's table is partial and in-frame only. The sample records about 140,000 clones, over 60% being singletons. The chain links TRBV7-8 to TRBJ2-5, with a possible D match to TRBD1 (6 bases). The specimen sequenced was PBMCs. The receptor was derived from a man aged 35-49 years in good health and CMV-seronegative. The DNA of the CDR3 is TGTGCCAGTAGGCCGGTTCCAGGGGATCACCAAGAGACCCAGTACTTC. Its protein is CASRPVPGDHQETQYF.